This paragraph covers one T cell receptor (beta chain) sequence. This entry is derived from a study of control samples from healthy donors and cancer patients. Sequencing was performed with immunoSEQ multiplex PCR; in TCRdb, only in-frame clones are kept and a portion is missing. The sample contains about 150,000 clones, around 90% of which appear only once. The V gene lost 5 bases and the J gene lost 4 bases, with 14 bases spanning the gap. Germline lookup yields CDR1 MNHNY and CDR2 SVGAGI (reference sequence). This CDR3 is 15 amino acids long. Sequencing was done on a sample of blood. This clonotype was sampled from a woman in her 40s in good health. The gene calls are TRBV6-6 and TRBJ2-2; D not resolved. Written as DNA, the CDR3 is TGTGCCAGCAGTCTTGGGATCCTCGGCACCGGGGAGCTGTTTTTT. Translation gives CASSLGILGTGELFF.